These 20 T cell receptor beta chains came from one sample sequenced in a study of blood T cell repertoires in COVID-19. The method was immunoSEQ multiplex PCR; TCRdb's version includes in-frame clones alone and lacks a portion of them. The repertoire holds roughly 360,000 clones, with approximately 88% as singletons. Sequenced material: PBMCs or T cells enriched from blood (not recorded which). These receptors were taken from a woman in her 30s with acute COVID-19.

The CDR3 loop is CSAPTGKRTEAFF. The CDR3 nucleotides are TGCAGCGCCCCGACGGGGAAAAGAACTGAAGCTTTCTTT. The rearrangement links TRBV29-1 to TRBJ1-1, with D hard to call. The CDR3 runs to 13 residues. Germline assignment: CDR1 SQVTM and CDR2 ANQGSEA. Between the trimmed V and J ends, which lost 7 bases and 5 bases, there was a span of 17 bases.

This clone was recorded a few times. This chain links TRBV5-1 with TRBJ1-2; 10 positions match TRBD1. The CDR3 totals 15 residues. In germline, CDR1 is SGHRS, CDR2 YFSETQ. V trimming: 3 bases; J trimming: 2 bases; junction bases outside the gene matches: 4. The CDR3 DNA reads TGCGCCAGCAGCTCCGACAGGGGGCACAACTATGGCTACACCTTC. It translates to CASSSDRGHNYGYTF.

The CDR3 region has the DNA TGCAGCGTTGTTGGACAGCCATTGAACACTGAAGCTTTCTTT. This translates into CSVVGQPLNTEAFF. V gene TRBV29-1 combines with J gene TRBJ1-1; a possible D gene is TRBD1 (6 bases). CDR3 length: 14 residues. Germline V CDR1 and CDR2: SQVTM, ANQGSEA. Trimming left V 4 bases short and J 0 bases short, with 12 bases between.

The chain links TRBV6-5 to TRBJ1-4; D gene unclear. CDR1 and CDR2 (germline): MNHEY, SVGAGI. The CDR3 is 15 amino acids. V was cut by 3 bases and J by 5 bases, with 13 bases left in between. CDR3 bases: TGTGCCAGCAGTTATGGGCAGGCCACGAATGAAAAACTGTTTTTT. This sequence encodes CASSYGQATNEKLFF.

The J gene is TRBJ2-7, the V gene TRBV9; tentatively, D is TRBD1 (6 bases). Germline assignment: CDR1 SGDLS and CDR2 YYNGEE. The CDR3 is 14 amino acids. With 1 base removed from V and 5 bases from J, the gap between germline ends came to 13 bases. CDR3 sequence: CASSVTGLVDEQYF. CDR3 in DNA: TGTGCCAGCAGCGTAACAGGGTTAGTCGACGAGCAGTACTTC.

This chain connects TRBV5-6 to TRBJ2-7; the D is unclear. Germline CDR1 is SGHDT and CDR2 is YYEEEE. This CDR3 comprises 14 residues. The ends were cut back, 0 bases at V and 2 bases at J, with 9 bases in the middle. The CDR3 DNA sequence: TGTGCCAGCAGCTTGGGGGCCTGGGCCTACGAGCAGTACTTC. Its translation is CASSLGAWAYEQYF.

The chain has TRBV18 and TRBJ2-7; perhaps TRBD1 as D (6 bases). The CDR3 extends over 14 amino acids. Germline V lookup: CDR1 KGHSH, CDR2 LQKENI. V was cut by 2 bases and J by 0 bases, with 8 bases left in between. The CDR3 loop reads CASSPDRSSYEQYF. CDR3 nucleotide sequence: TGTGCCAGCTCACCAGACAGGTCCTCCTACGAGCAGTACTTC.

CDR3 sequence (DNA): TGTGCCAGTAGCACAGGGGGCAGAGGGTACGACACTGAAGCTTTCTTT. Its translation is CASSTGGRGYDTEAFF. V gene TRBV19 combines with J gene TRBJ1-1, with 9 bases lining up with TRBD1. V was clipped by 6 bases and J by 3 bases; unmatched bases: 11. Germline V gene data show CDR1 as LNHDA and CDR2 as SQIVND (reference sequence). The CDR3 length is 16 residues.

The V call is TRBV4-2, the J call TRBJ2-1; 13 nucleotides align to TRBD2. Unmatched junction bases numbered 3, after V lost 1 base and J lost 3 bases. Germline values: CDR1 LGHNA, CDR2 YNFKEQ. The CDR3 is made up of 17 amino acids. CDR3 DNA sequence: TGTGCCAGCAGCCAAGGGACTAGCGGGGGTATCTACAATGAGCAGTTCTTC. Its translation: CASSQGTSGGIYNEQFF.

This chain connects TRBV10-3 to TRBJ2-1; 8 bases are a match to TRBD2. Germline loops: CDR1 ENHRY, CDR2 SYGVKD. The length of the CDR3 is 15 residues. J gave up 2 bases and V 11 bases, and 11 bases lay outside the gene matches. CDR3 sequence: CAQAPAGGPYNEQFF. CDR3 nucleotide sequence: TGTGCCCAGGCACCGGCGGGGGGTCCCTACAATGAGCAGTTCTTC.

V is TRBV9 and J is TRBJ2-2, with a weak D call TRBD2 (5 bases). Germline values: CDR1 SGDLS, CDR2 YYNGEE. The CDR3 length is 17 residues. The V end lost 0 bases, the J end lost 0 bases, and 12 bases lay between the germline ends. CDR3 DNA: TGTGCCAGCAGCGTAGCTGTAAGGACTTCGAACACCGGGGAGCTGTTTTTT. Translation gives CASSVAVRTSNTGELFF. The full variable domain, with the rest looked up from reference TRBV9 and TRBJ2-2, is DSGVTQTPKHLITATGQRVTLRCSPRSGDLSVYWYQQSLDQGLQFLIQYYNGEERAKGNILERFSAQQFPDLHSELNLSSLELGDSALYFCASSVAVRTSNTGELFFGEGSRLTVL.

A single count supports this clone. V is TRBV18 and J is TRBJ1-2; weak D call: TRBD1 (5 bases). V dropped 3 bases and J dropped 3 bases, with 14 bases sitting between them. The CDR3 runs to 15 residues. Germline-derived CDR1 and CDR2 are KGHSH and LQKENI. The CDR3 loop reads CASSPRVDRDYGYTF. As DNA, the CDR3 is TGTGCCAGCTCACCGCGCGTCGACAGAGACTATGGCTACACCTTC.

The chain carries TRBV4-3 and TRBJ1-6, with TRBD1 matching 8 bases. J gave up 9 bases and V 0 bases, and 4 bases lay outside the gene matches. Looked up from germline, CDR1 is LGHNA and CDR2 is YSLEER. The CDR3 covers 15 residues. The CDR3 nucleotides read TGCGCCAGCAGCCAAGATCGACAGGGGAGTTCACCCCTCCACTTT. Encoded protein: CASSQDRQGSSPLHF.

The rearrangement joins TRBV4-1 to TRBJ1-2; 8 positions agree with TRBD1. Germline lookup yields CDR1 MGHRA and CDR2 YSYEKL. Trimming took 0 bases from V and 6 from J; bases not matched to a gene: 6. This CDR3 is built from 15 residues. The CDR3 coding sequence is TGCGCCAGCAGCCAAGAGGAAACGACAGGGGATGGCTACACCTTC. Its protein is CASSQEETTGDGYTF.

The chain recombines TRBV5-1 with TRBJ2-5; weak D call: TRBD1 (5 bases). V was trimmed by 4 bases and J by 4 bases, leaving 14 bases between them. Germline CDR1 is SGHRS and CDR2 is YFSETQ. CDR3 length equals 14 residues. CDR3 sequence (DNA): TGCGCCAGCAGCGGGGCCTCGTTGGGAGAGACCCAGTACTTC. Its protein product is CASSGASLGETQYF. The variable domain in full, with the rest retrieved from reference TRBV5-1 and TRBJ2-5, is KAGVTQTPRYLIKTRGQQVTLSCSPISGHRSVSWYQQTPGQGLQFLFEYFSETQRNKGNFPGRFSGRQFSNSRSEMNVSTLELGDSALYLCASSGASLGETQYFGPGTRLLVL.

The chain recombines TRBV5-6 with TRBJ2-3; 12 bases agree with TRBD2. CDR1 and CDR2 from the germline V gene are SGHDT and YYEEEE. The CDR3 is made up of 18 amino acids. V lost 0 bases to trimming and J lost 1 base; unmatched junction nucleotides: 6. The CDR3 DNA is TGTGCCAGCAGCTTGGCTAGCGGGGGGGCCCTTGGCACAGATACGCAGTATTTT. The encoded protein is CASSLASGGALGTDTQYF.

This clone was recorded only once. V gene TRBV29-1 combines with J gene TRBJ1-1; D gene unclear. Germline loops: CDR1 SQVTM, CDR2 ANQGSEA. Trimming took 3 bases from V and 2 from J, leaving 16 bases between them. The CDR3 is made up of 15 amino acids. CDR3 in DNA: TGCAGCGTTGAGCAGCCACCGGGTGTCAACACTGAAGCTTTCTTT. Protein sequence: CSVEQPPGVNTEAFF.

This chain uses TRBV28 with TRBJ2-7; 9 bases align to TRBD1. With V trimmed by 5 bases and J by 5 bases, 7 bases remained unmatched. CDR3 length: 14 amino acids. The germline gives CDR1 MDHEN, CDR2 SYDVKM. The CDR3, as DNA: TGTGCCAGCAGTACATCGAGGACAGGGGACGAGCAGTACTTC. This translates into CASSTSRTGDEQYF.

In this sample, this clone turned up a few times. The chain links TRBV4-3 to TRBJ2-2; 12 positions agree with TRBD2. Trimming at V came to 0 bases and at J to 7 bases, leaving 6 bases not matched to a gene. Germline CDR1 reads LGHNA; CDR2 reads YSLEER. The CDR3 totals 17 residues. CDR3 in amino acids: CASSQDTSGGPGGELFF. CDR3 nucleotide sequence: TGCGCCAGCAGCCAAGATACTAGCGGGGGGCCGGGCGGGGAGCTGTTTTTT.

The CDR3 protein is CASSPTGRMNTEAFF. DNA for the CDR3: TGTGCCAGCAGCCCGACAGGGAGGATGAACACTGAAGCTTTCTTT. The chain carries TRBV7-3 and TRBJ1-1; 7 bases line up with TRBD1. The CDR3 is made up of 15 amino acids. CDR1 and CDR2 from the germline V gene are SGHTA and FQGTGA. The ends lost 5 bases at V and 0 bases at J; junction bases unmatched: 6.